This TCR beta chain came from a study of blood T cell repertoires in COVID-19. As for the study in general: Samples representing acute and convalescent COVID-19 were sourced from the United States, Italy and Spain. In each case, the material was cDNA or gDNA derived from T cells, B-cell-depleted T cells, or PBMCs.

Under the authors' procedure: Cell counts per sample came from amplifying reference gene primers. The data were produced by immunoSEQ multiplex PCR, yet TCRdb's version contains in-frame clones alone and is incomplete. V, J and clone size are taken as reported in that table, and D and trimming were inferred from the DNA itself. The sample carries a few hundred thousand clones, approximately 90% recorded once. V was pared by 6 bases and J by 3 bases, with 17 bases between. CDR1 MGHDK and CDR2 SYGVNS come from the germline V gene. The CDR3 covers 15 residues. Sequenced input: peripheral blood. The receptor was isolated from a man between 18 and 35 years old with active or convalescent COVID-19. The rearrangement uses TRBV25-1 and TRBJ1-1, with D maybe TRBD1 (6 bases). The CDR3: CASSPGAGSYTEAFF. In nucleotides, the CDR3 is TGTGCCAGCAGCCCAGGGGCCGGATCCTACACTGAAGCTTTCTTT.